This T cell receptor beta chain was sequenced in a study of regulatory T cells in long-lasting Graves disease. Across the whole study: Graves' patients with a new diagnosis had received antithyroid drugs under 3 months.

Building of the TCR beta libraries involved iRepertoire HTBI primers and Arm-PCR of CDR3 regions. TCRdb redid the calling of the multiplex PCR reads with MiXCR, one entry per CDR3 protein. The sample has around 500,000 distinct CDR3 sequences, approximately 16% seen once. Time point here: newly diagnosed GD, antithyroid drugs for less than 3 months. RNA extracted from PBMCs served as the sequencing template. The CDR3 consists of 13 residues. Trimming took off 2 bases at V and 8 bases at J, with 12 bases between the two ends. Germline V gene sequence: CDR1 MGHRA, CDR2 YSYEKL. This clonotype was seen a few times. The data were also submitted as part of a second study, on T cells in Graves' hyperthyroidism and ophthalmopathy. That work states: Among thyroid clonotypes expanded above 0.001, most also appeared in blood.

The chain carries TRBV4-1 and TRBJ1-2; D is ambiguous. This clonotype was obtained from a woman aged 35-65 years with Graves disease. Specimen: peripheral blood mononuclear cells (PBMCs), collected at new diagnosis, from a patient treated with antithyroid drugs. In DNA form, the CDR3 reads TGCGCCAGCAGCCAAACCTCCGACGGCGGCTACACCTTC. It is translated as CASSQTSDGGYTF.